The subject of this entry is one T cell receptor (beta chain). Its matching antigen is unknown. This sample is drawn from a study of cytomegalovirus exposure and HLA in healthy donors. General study points: There were some 150 TCR beta chains listed as cytomegalovirus-associated.

Trimming stripped 4 bases from V and 4 bases from J, with 13 bases between. Germline V gene lookup returns CDR1 LNHDA and CDR2 SQIVND (reference sequence). The CDR3 totals 14 residues. Amplification used 60 Vbeta primers and 13 Jbeta primers. TCRdb's table, derived via immunoSEQ multiplex PCR, lists solely in-frame clones and lacks some. The sample includes about 150,000 clones, roughly 80% of them seen just once. Sequencing was performed on PBMCs. The chain employs TRBV19 and TRBJ1-2; D is unclear. The TCR comes from a woman aged 35 to 49 in good health and CMV-seropositive. CDR3 bases: TGTGCCAGTAGTACCGAAACAGAGCTCTATGGCTACACCTTC. Translation: CASSTETELYGYTF.